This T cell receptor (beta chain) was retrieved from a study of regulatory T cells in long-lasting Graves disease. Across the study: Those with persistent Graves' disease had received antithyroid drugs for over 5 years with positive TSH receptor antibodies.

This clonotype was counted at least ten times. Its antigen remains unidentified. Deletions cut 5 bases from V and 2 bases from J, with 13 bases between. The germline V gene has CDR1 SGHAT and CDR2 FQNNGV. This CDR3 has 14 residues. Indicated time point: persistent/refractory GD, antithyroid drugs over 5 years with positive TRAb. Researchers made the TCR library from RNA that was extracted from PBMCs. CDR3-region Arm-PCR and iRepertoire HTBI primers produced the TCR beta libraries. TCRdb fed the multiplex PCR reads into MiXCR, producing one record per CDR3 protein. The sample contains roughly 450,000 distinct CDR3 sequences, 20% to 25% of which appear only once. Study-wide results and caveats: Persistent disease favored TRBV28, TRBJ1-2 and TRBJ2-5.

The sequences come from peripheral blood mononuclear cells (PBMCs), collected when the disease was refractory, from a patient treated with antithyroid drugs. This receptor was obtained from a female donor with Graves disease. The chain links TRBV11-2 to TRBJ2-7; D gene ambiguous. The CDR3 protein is CASSLRGATYEQYF. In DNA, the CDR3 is TGTGCCAGCAGCCTCCGCGGCGCTACCTACGAGCAGTACTTC.